The 8 T cell receptor beta chains below all came from one sample that was sequenced in a study of CD8 T cells in Susac syndrome. Reverse transcription used about 0.45 to 1 ug RNA and random hexamers. TCRdb analysed the immunoSEQ multiplex PCR reads with MiXCR anew, one entry per CDR3 protein. The sample carries approximately 83,000 distinct CDR3 sequences, around 94% recorded once. The sample taken for sequencing was CD8+ T cells from PBMCs. These receptors all come from a human donor with Susac syndrome.

V and J are TRBV6-2 or TRBV6-3 and TRBJ2-1; possible D gene TRBD1, 6 bases. Germline CDR1 and CDR2: MNHEY and SVGEGT. V shed 6 bases and J shed 4 bases, with 13 bases lying between them. The CDR3 totals 14 residues. CDR3 in DNA: TGTGCCAGCAGCCTGATGGGGGCGTACAATGAGCAGTTCTTC. It encodes CASSLMGAYNEQFF.

A few counts support this clonotype. The DNA of the CDR3 is TGCGCCAGCAGCCAAGAACGGGGGCATACGCAGTATTTT. It encodes CASSQERGHTQYF. V is TRBV4-3 and J is TRBJ2-3; D is perhaps TRBD1 or TRBD2 (6 bases each). The CDR3 length is 13 residues. V lost 0 bases to trimming and J lost 7 bases, with 8 bases between them. Germline values: CDR1 LGHNA, CDR2 YSLEER.

The chain uses TRBV25-1 and TRBJ2-1, with D perhaps given as TRBD1 or TRBD2 (6 bases each). Per germline, CDR1 MGHDK and CDR2 SYGVNS. The CDR3 runs 14 residues. V was pared by 6 bases and J by 4 bases, with 13 bases between. CDR3 loop: CASRTEGVYNEQFF. Written as DNA, the CDR3 is TGTGCCAGCAGAACGGAGGGGGTTTACAATGAGCAGTTCTTC.

The chain is built from TRBV19 and TRBJ2-7; D is perhaps TRBD2 (6 bases). Germline lookup yields CDR1 LNHDA and CDR2 SQIVND (reference sequence). This CDR3 has 13 residues. Trimming removed 10 bases at V and 5 bases at J, with 18 bases between. CDR3: CATKWRGADEQYF. In nucleotides, the CDR3 is TGTGCCACCAAATGGAGGGGAGCGGACGAGCAGTACTTC.

CDR3 DNA: TGTGCCAGCAGACCGGTTCGTGGGGGCGGCTACGAGCAGTACTTC. Its protein product is CASRPVRGGGYEQYF. This chain joins TRBV27 and TRBJ2-7; maybe TRBD1 (6 bases). CDR1 is MNHEY, CDR2 SMNVEV, per germline (reference sequence). Trimming shortened V by 6 bases and J by 3 bases, and 18 bases separated the two germline ends. This CDR3 is 15 amino acids long.

The DNA for the CDR3 is TGTGCCTGGACCCCTCTTGCAGGGAGGGAGCAGTTCTTC. It translates to CAWTPLAGREQFF. The gene calls are TRBV30 and TRBJ2-1; D might be TRBD2 (6 bases). Germline assignment: CDR1 GTSNPN and CDR2 SVGIG (reference sequence). Trimming stripped 4 bases from V and 10 bases from J, with 17 bases between. The CDR3 contains 13 residues.

The chain links TRBV5-6 to TRBJ2-5; D unresolved. The ends were cut back, 2 bases at V and 5 bases at J, with 13 bases in the middle. From germline, CDR1 is SGHDT and CDR2 YYEEEE. This CDR3 is built from 14 residues. CDR3 protein: CASSLVRRHETQYF. DNA of the CDR3: TGTGCCAGCAGCTTAGTTAGACGGCACGAGACCCAGTACTTC.

The chain has TRBV4-3 and TRBJ1-5; D possibly corresponds to TRBD1 (5 bases). Between the trimmed V and J ends, which lost 0 bases and 5 bases, there was a span of 14 bases. CDR3 length: 16 amino acids. Germline CDR1 and CDR2: LGHNA and YSLEER. This chain's CDR3 is CASSQDFRQLHQPQHF. The CDR3 DNA is TGCGCCAGCAGCCAAGATTTCAGACAGCTCCATCAGCCCCAGCATTTT.